Presented here are 8 T cell receptor beta chains from one specimen sequenced in a study of blood T cell repertoires in COVID-19 (dated by TCRdb to about 2020). Libraries came from the immunoSEQ multiplex PCR assay. TCRdb took this table from immuneACCESS and kept in-frame rearrangements with V and J called. Such tables lack part of the clones; where checked against another copy, unresolved V genes explain under half of the gap, and the rest is unexplained. Across this sample there are about 300,000 clones, with 83% seen only once. 1% to 1.5% of the sample rests with the top ten. The sample taken for sequencing was peripheral blood. All receptors derive from a woman aged 50 to 60 with acute or convalescent COVID-19.

The genes are TRBV19 and TRBJ1-3, with TRBD1 matching over 7 bases. The CDR3 contains 15 residues. Trimming took 5 bases from V and 3 from J; bases not matched to a gene: 7. Germline CDR1 LNHDA, CDR2 SQIVND (reference sequence). CDR3 in amino acids: CASSPLDRNGNTIYF. Written as DNA, the CDR3 is TGTGCCAGTAGTCCCCTGGACAGGAATGGAAACACCATATATTTT. Full variable domain (outside the CDR3, taken from reference TRBV19 and TRBJ1-3): DGGITQSPKYLFRKEGQNVTLSCEQNLNHDAMYWYRQDPGQGLRLIYYSQIVNDFQKGDIAEGYSVSREKKESFPLTVTSAQKNPTAFYLCASSPLDRNGNTIYFGEGSWLTVV.

The V and J genes are TRBV19 and TRBJ2-3, with TRBD2 matching 11 bases. V lost 3 bases and J lost 5; bases outside the gene matches: 7. CDR3 length equals 16 residues. Germline assignment: CDR1 LNHDA and CDR2 SQIVND (reference sequence). The CDR3 loop is CASSIFLAGGRDTQYF. As DNA, the CDR3 is TGTGCCAGTAGTATCTTTCTAGCGGGGGGCCGAGATACGCAGTATTTT. The full variable domain, in which reference TRBV19 and TRBJ2-3 provide the parts outside the CDR3, is DGGITQSPKYLFRKEGQNVTLSCEQNLNHDAMYWYRQDPGQGLRLIYYSQIVNDFQKGDIAEGYSVSREKKESFPLTVTSAQKNPTAFYLCASSIFLAGGRDTQYFGPGTRLTVL.

The rearrangement uses TRBV12-5 and TRBJ2-3; 9 bases are a match to TRBD1. The CDR3 sequence is 15 residues long. The V and J ends lost 6 bases and 1 base, in that order; junction bases with no gene match: 5. The germline V gene has CDR1 LGHNT and CDR2 FRNRAP. The CDR3 DNA sequence: TGTGCTAGTGGAATAACAGGGGGCCGCACAGATACGCAGTATTTT. It is translated as CASGITGGRTDTQYF.

CDR3 in amino acids: CASTGGTYGNTIYF. CDR3 in DNA: TGTGCCAGTACCGGGGGGACGTACGGAAACACCATATATTTT. J is TRBJ1-3 and V is TRBV19, with D possibly TRBD1 on 5 matching bases. There are 14 residues in the CDR3. Between the trimmed V and J ends, which lost 7 bases and 4 bases, there was a span of 14 bases. The V gene's germline CDR1 is LNHDA and CDR2 SQIVND (reference sequence).

The CDR3 DNA is TGTGCCACCAGTGATGCTAGCGGGGGAGTCGAGACCCAGTACTTC. Translated, it gives CATSDASGGVETQYF. The chain carries TRBV24-1 and TRBJ2-5; TRBD2 agrees at 10 bases. Germline-derived CDR1 and CDR2 are KGHDR and SFDVKD. J lost 5 bases, V lost 3 bases, and 5 bases had no gene match. This CDR3 is built from 15 residues.

The chain has TRBV7-7 and TRBJ2-1, with a possible D match to TRBD2 (5 bases). V gave up 4 bases and J gave up 8 bases, with 15 bases separating them. The CDR3 covers 14 residues. CDR1 and CDR2 from the germline V gene are SSHAT and FNYEAQ (reference sequence). The CDR3 DNA reads TGTGCCAGCAGCTCTCAGGCGGGCGCGGATGAGCAGTTCTTC. This codes for CASSSQAGADEQFF.

This chain links TRBV20-1 with TRBJ2-1, with D maybe TRBD2 (6 bases). The germline V and J ends were trimmed by 3 bases and 5 bases, with 11 bases remaining between them. The CDR3 sequence is 13 residues long. Germline V lookup: CDR1 DFQATT, CDR2 SNEGSKA (reference sequence). The CDR3 bases are TGCAGTGCTAGTAGCGTAGCGGACAATGAGCAGTTCTTC. Its protein product is CSASSVADNEQFF.

This clone appeared a single time. The chain employs TRBV12-3 or TRBV12-4 and TRBJ1-6; D gene ambiguous. V lost 6 bases to trimming and J lost 8 bases, with 11 bases between them. The CDR3 consists of 13 residues. The DNA of the CDR3 is TGTGCCAGCAGCTTGCAGCGCGATTCACCCCTCCACTTT. Translation gives CASSLQRDSPLHF.